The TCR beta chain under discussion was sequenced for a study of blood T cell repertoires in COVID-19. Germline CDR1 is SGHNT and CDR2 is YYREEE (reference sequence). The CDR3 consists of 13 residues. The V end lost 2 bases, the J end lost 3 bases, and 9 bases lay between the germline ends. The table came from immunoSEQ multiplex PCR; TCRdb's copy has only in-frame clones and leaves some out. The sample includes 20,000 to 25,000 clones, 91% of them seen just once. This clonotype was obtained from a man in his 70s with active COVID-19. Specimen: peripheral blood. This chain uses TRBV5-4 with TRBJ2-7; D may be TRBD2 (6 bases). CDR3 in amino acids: CASSLVGGYEQYF. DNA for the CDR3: TGTGCCAGCAGCTTAGTCGGGGGCTACGAGCAGTACTTC.